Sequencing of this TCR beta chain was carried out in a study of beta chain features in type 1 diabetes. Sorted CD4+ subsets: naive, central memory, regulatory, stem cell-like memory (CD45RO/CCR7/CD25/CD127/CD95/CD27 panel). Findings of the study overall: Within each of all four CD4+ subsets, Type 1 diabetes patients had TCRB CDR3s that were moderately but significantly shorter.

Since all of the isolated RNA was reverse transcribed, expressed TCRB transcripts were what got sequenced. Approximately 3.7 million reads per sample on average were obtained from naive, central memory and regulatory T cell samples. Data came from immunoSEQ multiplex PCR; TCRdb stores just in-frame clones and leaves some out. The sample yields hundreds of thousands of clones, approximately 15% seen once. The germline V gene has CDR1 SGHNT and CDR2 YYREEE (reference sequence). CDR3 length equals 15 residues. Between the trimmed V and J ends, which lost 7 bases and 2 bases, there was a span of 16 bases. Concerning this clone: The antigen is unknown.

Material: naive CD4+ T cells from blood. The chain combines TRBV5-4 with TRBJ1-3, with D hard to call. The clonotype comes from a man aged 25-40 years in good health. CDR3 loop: CASAENGPAGNTIYF. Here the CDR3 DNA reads TGTGCCAGCGCGGAAAACGGTCCCGCTGGAAACACCATATATTTT.